Listed below are T cell receptor beta chains from one sample, sequenced in a study of T cell changes during pregnancy in multiple sclerosis. Only in-frame clones appear in the TCRdb table, and some are missing; sequencing was by immunoSEQ multiplex PCR. The table lists about 12,000 clones, about 95% of them singletons. The specimen comprised CD4+ T cells from peripheral blood mononuclear cells, sampled before pregnancy. These receptors were collected from a female donor with multiple sclerosis, enrolled in a pregnancy study. Each CDR3 is given with its conserved first and last residue. Fields, in order: J gene, D gene, V gene, clone size, CDR3 DNA, CDR3 protein. A D gene is named only where the DNA matches it firmly. Only part of the rows carry a size: once, few, many, or a class if the clone is expanded.

>TRBJ2-1|NA|TRBV14|NA
TGTGCCAGCAGCCCATACAGACGATACAATGAGCAGTTCTTC
CASSPYRRYNEQFF
>TRBJ2-5|NA|TRBV7-3|NA
TGTGCCAGCAGCTTAACTAGAGAAGAGACCCAGTACTTC
CASSLTREETQYF
>TRBJ1-3|NA|TRBV19|NA
TGTGCCAGTAGTAGGCAGGAAAGCTCTGGAAACACCATATATTTT
CASSRQESSGNTIYF
>TRBJ1-6|NA|TRBV9|once
TGTGCCAGCAGCGTGGACGGGGAGGGTTCACCCCTCCACTTT
CASSVDGEGSPLHF
>TRBJ1-1|TRBD1|TRBV27|NA
TGTGCCAGCAGCCTCCTTCCAGGGGGAAACACTGAAGCTTTCTTT
CASSLLPGGNTEAFF
>TRBJ2-3|TRBD2|TRBV5-1|NA
TGCGCCAGCAGCTCAAGACTAGCGGGGGGGACTAGCACAGATACGCAGTATTTT
CASSSRLAGGTSTDTQYF
>TRBJ1-1|TRBD1|TRBV7-3|NA
TGTGCCAGCAGCTTAAGAGGGGCAGGGGGCTTGGGCACTGAAGCTTTCTTT
CASSLRGAGGLGTEAFF
>TRBJ1-6|TRBD1|TRBV28|NA
TGTGCCAGCGACAGGGTTAAGAATTCACCCCTCCACTTT
CASDRVKNSPLHF
>TRBJ1-2|NA|TRBV4-1|few
TGCGCCAGCAGCCAAGTACAGGACCTTAACTATGGCTACACCTTC
CASSQVQDLNYGYTF
>TRBJ1-6|NA|TRBV19|NA
TGTGCCAGTAGTTTTACAGGGATCACCTATAATTCACCCCTCCACTTT
CASSFTGITYNSPLHF
>TRBJ1-1|TRBD1|TRBV7-3|NA
TGTGCCAGCAGCCCGGGGACAGCCAGCGCTGAAGCTTTCTTT
CASSPGTASAEAFF
>TRBJ1-6|TRBD1|TRBV6-6|NA
TGTGCCAGCAGGGGCCAGGACAGGGATAATTCACCCCTCCACTTT
CASRGQDRDNSPLHF
>TRBJ2-7|TRBD1|TRBV18|NA
TGTGCCAGCTCAGGGCCCAGGGGGTCCAACTACGAGCAGTACTTC
CASSGPRGSNYEQYF
>TRBJ1-5|NA|TRBV2|NA
TGTGCCAGCAGTGAAGCGGGGCTATCTAATCAGCCCCAGCATTTT
CASSEAGLSNQPQHF
>TRBJ2-3|TRBD2|TRBV19|NA
TGTGCCAGTAGTATAGCGTCTAGCGGGGGGGATACGCAGTATTTT
CASSIASSGGDTQYF
>TRBJ2-3|NA|TRBV25-1|NA
TGTGCCAGCAGTGAATCCGGGGATACGCAGTATTTT
CASSESGDTQYF
>TRBJ2-2|TRBD1|TRBV9|NA
TGTGCCAGCAGCCCCGGCAGGGGGCTGAATACCGGGGAGCTGTTTTTT
CASSPGRGLNTGELFF
>TRBJ1-2|TRBD1|TRBV2|NA
TGTGCCAGCAGAACCACAGGGGATCGGCGAGGCTACACCTTC
CASRTTGDRRGYTF
>TRBJ2-3|TRBD2|TRBV7-8|NA
TGTGCCAGCAGCTTAGAGGACTTGGGACTAGCGGGGGTAGGAGATACGCAGTATTTT
CASSLEDLGLAGVGDTQYF
>TRBJ1-2|NA|TRBV7-2|once
TGTGCCAGCAGCCCCTCCTGGACAGAGCGCTATGGCTACACCTTC
CASSPSWTERYGYTF
>TRBJ2-3|NA|TRBV4-1|NA
TGCGCCAGCAGCCAAGATGGGTTTGGGGGGGGCCCGACAGATACGCAGTATTTT
CASSQDGFGGGPTDTQYF
>TRBJ1-5|TRBD1|TRBV7-8|NA
TGTGCCAGCAGCCCTTCGGGGACAGGCGCGAGAGAGGGGCCCCAGCATTTT
CASSPSGTGAREGPQHF
>TRBJ1-3|NA|TRBV29-1|NA
TGCAGCGTTGGACAGTCCGGAAACACCATATATTTT
CSVGQSGNTIYF
>TRBJ1-2|NA|TRBV2|NA
TGTGCCAGCACCACCGGGGCTAACTATGGCTACACCTTC
CASTTGANYGYTF
>TRBJ2-1|TRBD2|TRBV10-1|NA
TGCGCCAGCAGTGATTACGGGACTAGCTCCTACAATGAGCAGTTCTTC
CASSDYGTSSYNEQFF
>TRBJ1-1|NA|TRBV7-8|once
TGTGCCAGCAGCTCAACCAGGGGAGATTCTGAAGCTTTCTTT
CASSSTRGDSEAFF